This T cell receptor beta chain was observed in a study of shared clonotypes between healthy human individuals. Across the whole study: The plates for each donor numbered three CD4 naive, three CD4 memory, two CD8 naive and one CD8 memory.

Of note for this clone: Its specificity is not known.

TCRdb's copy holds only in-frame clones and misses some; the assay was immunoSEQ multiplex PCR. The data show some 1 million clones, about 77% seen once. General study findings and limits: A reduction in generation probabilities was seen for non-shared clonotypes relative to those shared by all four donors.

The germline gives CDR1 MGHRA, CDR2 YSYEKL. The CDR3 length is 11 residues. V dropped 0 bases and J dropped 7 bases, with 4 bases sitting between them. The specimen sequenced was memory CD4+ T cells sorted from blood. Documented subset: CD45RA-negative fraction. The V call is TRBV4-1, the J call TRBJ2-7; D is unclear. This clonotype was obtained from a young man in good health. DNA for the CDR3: TGCGCCAGCAGCCAAGACGGGGAGCAGTACTTC. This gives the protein CASSQDGEQYF.